Reported below is one TCR beta chain. The target antigen is unknown. These data belong to a study of CD8+ T cells in alopecia areata. Across the whole study: For the treated group, dosing was oral tofacitinib at 5 to 10 mg twice daily. Tofacitinib ran 6 to 18 months, followed by 6 months off drug.

Following RNA extraction, reverse transcription yielded cDNA that acted as the sequencing template. Clones were sequenced by immunoSEQ multiplex PCR, and TCRdb holds only the in-frame ones, with some missing. The sample lists around 190,000 clones, more than 55% occurring once. General study points: Sequenced scalp T cells also include alphabeta T cells resident in normal skin.

Treatment of the sample: oral pan-JAK inhibitor, 5-10 mg twice daily. Sorting of CD4+ and CD8+ T cells was performed on PBMCs. The germline CDR1 and CDR2 sequences are LGHNA and YNFKEQ. The CDR3 has 17 amino acids. The germline V and J ends were trimmed by 4 bases and 5 bases, with 20 bases remaining between them. Sample: CD4+ T cells sorted from blood, taken around week 50, from a patient treated with tofacitinib. The receptor's source is a human donor with alopecia areata. The chain links TRBV4-2 to TRBJ2-2, with D hard to call. CDR3: CASSPTSWGRQTGELFF. CDR3 nucleotides: TGTGCCAGCAGCCCGACAAGCTGGGGTCGGCAGACCGGGGAGCTGTTTTTT.